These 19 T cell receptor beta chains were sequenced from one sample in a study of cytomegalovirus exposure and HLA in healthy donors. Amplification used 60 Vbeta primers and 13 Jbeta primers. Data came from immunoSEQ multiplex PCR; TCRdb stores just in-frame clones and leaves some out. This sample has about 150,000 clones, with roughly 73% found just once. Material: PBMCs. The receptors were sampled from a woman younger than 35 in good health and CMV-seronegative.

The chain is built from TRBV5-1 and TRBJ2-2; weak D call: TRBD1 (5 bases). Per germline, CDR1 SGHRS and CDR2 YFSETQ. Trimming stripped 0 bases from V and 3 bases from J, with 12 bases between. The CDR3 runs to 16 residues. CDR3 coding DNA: TGCGCCAGCAGCTTGGCGGGCGAAGGGGACACCGGGGAGCTGTTTTTT. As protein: CASSLAGEGDTGELFF.

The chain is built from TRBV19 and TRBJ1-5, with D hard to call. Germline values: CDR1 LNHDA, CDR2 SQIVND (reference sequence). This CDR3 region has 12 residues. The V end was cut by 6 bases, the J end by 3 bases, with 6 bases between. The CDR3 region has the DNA TGTGCCAGTAGCAGGTTCAATCAGCCCCAGCATTTT. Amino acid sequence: CASSRFNQPQHF. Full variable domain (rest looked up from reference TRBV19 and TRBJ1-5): DGGITQSPKYLFRKEGQNVTLSCEQNLNHDAMYWYRQDPGQGLRLIYYSQIVNDFQKGDIAEGYSVSREKKESFPLTVTSAQKNPTAFYLCASSRFNQPQHFGDGTRLSIL.

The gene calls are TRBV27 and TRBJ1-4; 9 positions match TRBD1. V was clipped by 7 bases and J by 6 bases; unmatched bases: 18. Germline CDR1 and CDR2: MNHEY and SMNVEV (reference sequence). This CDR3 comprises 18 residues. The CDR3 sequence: CASTPAGTGSYGYEKLFF. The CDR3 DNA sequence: TGTGCCAGCACACCCGCCGGGACAGGGTCATATGGTTATGAAAAACTGTTTTTT.

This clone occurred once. The CDR3 bases are TGTGCCATCAGTGAGTCGAGGGGACTAATCATTGAGCAGTTCTTC. Its translation: CAISESRGLIIEQFF. The chain is built from TRBV10-3 and TRBJ2-1; 7 bases match TRBD2. Germline CDR1 ENHRY, CDR2 SYGVKD. J gave up 9 bases and V 0 bases, and 8 bases lay outside the gene matches. The length of the CDR3 is 15 residues.

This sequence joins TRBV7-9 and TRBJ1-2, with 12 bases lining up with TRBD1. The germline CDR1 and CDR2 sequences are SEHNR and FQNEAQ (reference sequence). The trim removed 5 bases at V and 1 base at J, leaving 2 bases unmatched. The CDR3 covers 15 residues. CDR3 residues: CASSGTGGFNYGYTF. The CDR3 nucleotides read TGTGCCAGCAGCGGGACAGGGGGCTTTAACTATGGCTACACCTTC.

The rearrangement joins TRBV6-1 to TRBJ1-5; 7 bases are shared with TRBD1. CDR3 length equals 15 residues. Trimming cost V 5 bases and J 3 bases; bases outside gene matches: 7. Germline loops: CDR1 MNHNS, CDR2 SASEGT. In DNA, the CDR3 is TGTGCCAGCAGTTTCGACAGGGCCAACAATCAGCCCCAGCATTTT. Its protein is CASSFDRANNQPQHF.

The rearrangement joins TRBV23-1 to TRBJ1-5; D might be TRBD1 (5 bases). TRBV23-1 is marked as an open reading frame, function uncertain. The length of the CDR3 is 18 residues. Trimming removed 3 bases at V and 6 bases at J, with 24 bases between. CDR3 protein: CASSHPDSFPIVGQPQHF. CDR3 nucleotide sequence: TGCGCCAGCAGTCACCCCGACAGCTTCCCAATTGTAGGTCAGCCCCAGCATTTT.

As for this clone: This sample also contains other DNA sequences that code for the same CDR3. CDR3 region: CASSLVAGGNQPQHF. CDR3 sequence (DNA): TGCGCCAGCAGCTTGGTGGCAGGGGGAAATCAGCCCCAGCATTTT. This chain joins TRBV5-1 and TRBJ1-5; 7 nucleotides line up with TRBD1. Germline CDR1 reads SGHRS; CDR2 reads YFSETQ. J was trimmed by 4 bases and V by 0 bases; bases with no gene match: 4. This CDR3 region has 15 residues.

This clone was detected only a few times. DNA for the CDR3: TGTGCCAGCCGTCCGGGACTAGGAACCTACGAGCAGTACTTC. Protein sequence: CASRPGLGTYEQYF. The rearrangement links TRBV28 to TRBJ2-7, with 8 bases matching TRBD2. The CDR3 is 14 residues long. CDR1 is MDHEN, CDR2 SYDVKM, per germline. V gave up 8 bases and J gave up 2 bases; unmatched junction bases: 8.

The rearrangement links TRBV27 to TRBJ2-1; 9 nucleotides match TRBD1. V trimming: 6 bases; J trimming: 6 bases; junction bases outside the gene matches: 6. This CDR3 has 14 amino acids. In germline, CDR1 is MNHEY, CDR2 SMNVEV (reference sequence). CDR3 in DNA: TGTGCCAGCAGAATACAGGGGGCGGTCAATGAGCAGTTCTTC. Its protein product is CASRIQGAVNEQFF.

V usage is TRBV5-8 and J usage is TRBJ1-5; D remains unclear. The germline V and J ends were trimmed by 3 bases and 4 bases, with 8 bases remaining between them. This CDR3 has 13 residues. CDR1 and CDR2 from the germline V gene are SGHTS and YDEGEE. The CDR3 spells CASSWAENQPQHF. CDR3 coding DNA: TGTGCCAGCAGCTGGGCAGAAAATCAGCCCCAGCATTTT.

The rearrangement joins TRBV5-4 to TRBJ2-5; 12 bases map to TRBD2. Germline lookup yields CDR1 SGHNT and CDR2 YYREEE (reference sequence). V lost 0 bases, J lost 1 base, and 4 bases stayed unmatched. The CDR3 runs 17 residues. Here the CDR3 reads CASSLGGTSGSQETQYF. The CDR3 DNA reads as TGTGCCAGCAGCTTGGGCGGGACTAGCGGGTCCCAAGAGACCCAGTACTTC.

CDR3 sequence: CASSPSGGWAYEQYF. DNA for the CDR3: TGTGCCAGCAGTCCTAGCGGGGGGTGGGCCTACGAGCAGTACTTC. The chain has TRBV6-5 and TRBJ2-7, with 11 bases lining up with TRBD2. V dropped 5 bases and J dropped 2; count of bases not matched to a gene: 5. Per germline, CDR1 MNHEY and CDR2 SVGAGI. This CDR3 has 15 amino acids.

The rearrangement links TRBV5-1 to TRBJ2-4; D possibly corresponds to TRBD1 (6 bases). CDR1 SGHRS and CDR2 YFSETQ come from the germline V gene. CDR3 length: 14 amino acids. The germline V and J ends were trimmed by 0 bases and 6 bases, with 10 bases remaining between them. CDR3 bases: TGCGCCAGCAGCTTGGCAGGGGCCCCAAACATTCAGTACTTC. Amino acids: CASSLAGAPNIQYF.

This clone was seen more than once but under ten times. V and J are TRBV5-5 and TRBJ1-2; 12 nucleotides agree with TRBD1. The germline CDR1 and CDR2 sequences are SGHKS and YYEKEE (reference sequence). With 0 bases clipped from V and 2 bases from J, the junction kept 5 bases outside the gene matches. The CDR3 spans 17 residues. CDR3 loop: CASSLEGQGASNYGYTF. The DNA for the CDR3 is TGTGCCAGCAGCTTGGAGGGACAGGGGGCTTCCAACTATGGCTACACCTTC.

CDR3 amino acids: CASSIVSGSTEAFF. The CDR3 nucleotides read TGTGCCAGTAGTATAGTCTCGGGGAGCACTGAAGCTTTCTTT. This chain links TRBV19 with TRBJ1-1; D is undetermined. V dropped 1 base and J dropped 4 bases, with 10 bases sitting between them. This CDR3 has 14 residues. Germline CDR1 LNHDA, CDR2 SQIVND (reference sequence).

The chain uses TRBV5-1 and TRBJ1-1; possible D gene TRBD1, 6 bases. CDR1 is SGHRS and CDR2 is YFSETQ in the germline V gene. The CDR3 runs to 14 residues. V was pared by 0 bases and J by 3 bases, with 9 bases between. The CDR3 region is CASSLDRADTEAFF. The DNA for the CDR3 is TGCGCCAGCAGCTTGGACAGGGCGGACACTGAAGCTTTCTTT.

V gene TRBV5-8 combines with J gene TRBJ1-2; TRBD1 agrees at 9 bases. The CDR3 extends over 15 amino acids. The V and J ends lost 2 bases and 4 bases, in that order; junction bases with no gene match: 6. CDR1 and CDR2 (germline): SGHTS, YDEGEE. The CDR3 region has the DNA TGTGCCAGCAGCTTCCGGGACAGGGACTTCTATGGCTACACCTTC. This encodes CASSFRDRDFYGYTF.

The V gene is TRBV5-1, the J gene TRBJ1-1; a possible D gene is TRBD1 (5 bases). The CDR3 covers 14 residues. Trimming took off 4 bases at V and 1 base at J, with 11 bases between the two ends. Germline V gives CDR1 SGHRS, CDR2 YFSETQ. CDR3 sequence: CASSPSTGNTEAFF. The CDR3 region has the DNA TGCGCCAGCAGCCCATCAACAGGGAACACTGAAGCTTTCTTT. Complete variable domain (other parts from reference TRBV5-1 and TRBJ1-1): KAGVTQTPRYLIKTRGQQVTLSCSPISGHRSVSWYQQTPGQGLQFLFEYFSETQRNKGNFPGRFSGRQFSNSRSEMNVSTLELGDSALYLCASSPSTGNTEAFFGQGTRLTVV.